The next 26 T cell receptor beta chains were all read from a single sample in a study of Ad26.COV2.S vaccination and SARS-CoV-2 variants. Method: immunoSEQ multiplex PCR; TCRdb's copy keeps in-frame clones and lacks some. The table lists around 350,000 clones, approximately 84% of them singletons. Treatment here: 15 to 20 received Ad26.COV2.S at low or high dose, single or two shots; roughly 5 received placebo; per-sample allocation not given. The samples date from day 63 after the first vaccine or placebo injection. The sample consisted of peripheral blood, taken in a trial of Ad26.COV2.S vaccine versus placebo. These receptors all come from a person between 18 and 65 years old who received the Ad26.COV2.S COVID-19 vaccine or a placebo.

The rearrangement links TRBV11-3 to TRBJ2-1; 9 nucleotides align to TRBD2. The J segment lost 6 bases and the V segment lost 4 bases, leaving 7 bases of the junction unmatched. Germline V gives CDR1 SGHNT, CDR2 YENEEA. The CDR3 runs 15 residues. The CDR3 region is CASSSPRTSVNEQFF. CDR3 DNA sequence: TGTGCCAGCAGCTCCCCCCGGACTAGCGTCAATGAGCAGTTCTTC.

J is TRBJ2-3 and V is TRBV28, with D perhaps matching TRBD2 (5 bases). The V gene lost 6 bases and the J gene lost 1 base, with 11 bases spanning the gap. In germline, CDR1 is MDHEN, CDR2 SYDVKM. The CDR3 covers 14 residues. The CDR3 DNA reads as TGTGCCAGCAGCACGGCGGGCCGCACAGATACGCAGTATTTT. It translates to CASSTAGRTDTQYF.

The V call is TRBV7-2, the J call TRBJ2-7, with 7 positions matching TRBD2. This CDR3 region has 14 residues. The V gene end was trimmed by 5 bases and the J gene end by 4 bases; junction bases not matched to a gene: 8. Germline CDR1 is SGHTA and CDR2 is FQGNSA. CDR3 coding DNA: TGTGCCAGCAGCCCTGGGGCGGGAGTATACGAGCAGTACTTC. Translated: CASSPGAGVYEQYF.

The chain employs TRBV30 and TRBJ1-1; possible D gene TRBD1, 6 bases. Germline V gene data show CDR1 as GTSNPN and CDR2 as SVGIG (reference sequence). This CDR3 is built from 12 residues. The CDR3 region is CAWDTSRTEAFF. Written as DNA, the CDR3 is TGTGCTTGGGACACCTCAAGGACTGAAGCTTTCTTT.

The V gene is TRBV19, the J gene TRBJ2-3, with TRBD1 matching over 10 bases. V trimming: 3 bases; J trimming: 5 bases; junction bases outside the gene matches: 8. In germline, CDR1 is LNHDA, CDR2 SQIVND (reference sequence). This CDR3 region has 16 residues. This chain's CDR3 is CASSISPGQGRDTQYF. The CDR3 bases are TGTGCCAGTAGTATCTCCCCGGGACAGGGGCGAGATACGCAGTATTTT.

V is TRBV7-9 and J is TRBJ1-6, with D hard to call. The V end was cut by 5 bases, the J end by 9 bases, with 11 bases between. This CDR3 has 13 amino acids. Germline CDR1 SEHNR, CDR2 FQNEAQ (reference sequence). DNA for the CDR3: TGTGCCAGCAGCCCAGAGGGTAGTTCACCCCTCCACTTT. This codes for CASSPEGSSPLHF.

This clone was observed a single time. The chain recombines TRBV27 with TRBJ2-1; possibly TRBD2 for D (6 bases). Germline CDR1 reads MNHEY; CDR2 reads SMNVEV (reference sequence). The CDR3 consists of 13 residues. Trimming took 7 bases from V and 7 from J, leaving 14 bases between them. The CDR3 DNA reads as TGTGCCAGCACCCCAGGAGGGTATAATGAGCAGTTCTTC. Its translation is CASTPGGYNEQFF.

The chain uses TRBV23-1 and TRBJ2-7; the D gene is possibly TRBD1 (6 bases). TRBV23-1 is given ORF status, its function remaining uncertain. The ends were cut back, 6 bases at V and 5 bases at J, with 17 bases in the middle. This CDR3 is 14 amino acids long. The CDR3 DNA is TGCGCCAGCAGCAAGCCAGGGGAGCGTGACGAGCAGTACTTC. Translating gives CASSKPGERDEQYF.

V usage is TRBV5-1 and J usage is TRBJ2-1; 10 positions match TRBD2. The J segment lost 6 bases and the V segment lost 4 bases, leaving 4 bases of the junction unmatched. The germline CDR1 and CDR2 sequences are SGHRS and YFSETQ. The CDR3 runs 14 residues. The CDR3 DNA is TGCGCCAGCAGCCCTCTAGCGGGGGCCAATGAGCAGTTCTTC. It encodes CASSPLAGANEQFF.

The DNA of the CDR3 is TGTGCCAGCAGCTTAGTCAAGGCTAGCGTGACCAACATTCAGTACTTC. Translating gives CASSLVKASVTNIQYF. The chain recombines TRBV11-2 with TRBJ2-4; perhaps TRBD2 as D (6 bases). Germline lookup yields CDR1 SGHAT and CDR2 FQNNGV. Between the trimmed V and J ends, which lost 1 base and 7 bases, there was a span of 17 bases. The CDR3 is 16 amino acids. Using reference TRBV11-2 and TRBJ2-4 for the parts outside the CDR3, the full variable domain is EAGVAQSPRYKIIEKRQSVAFWCNPISGHATLYWYQQILGQGPKLLIQFQNNGVVDDSQLPKDRFSAERLKGVDSTLKIQPAKLEDSAVYLCASSLVKASVTNIQYFGAGTRLSVL.

V usage is TRBV7-9 and J usage is TRBJ1-4, with D tentatively TRBD1 (6 bases). The V gene lost 2 bases and the J gene lost 7 bases, with 14 bases spanning the gap. Germline CDR1 is SEHNR and CDR2 is FQNEAQ (reference sequence). The CDR3 totals 15 residues. The CDR3 reads CASSLYTGLGEKLFF. CDR3 coding DNA: TGTGCCAGCAGCTTATACACAGGGTTAGGTGAAAAACTGTTTTTT.

The gene calls are TRBV19 and TRBJ1-5, with D possibly matching TRBD1 (5 bases). The CDR3 has 16 residues. V shed 6 bases and J shed 5 bases, with 20 bases lying between them. Germline lookup yields CDR1 LNHDA and CDR2 SQIVND (reference sequence). The DNA for the CDR3 is TGTGCCAGTAGATCGGGGGAGGGTTTGAGACATCAGCCCCAGCATTTT. Its translation: CASRSGEGLRHQPQHF.

The gene calls are TRBV7-9 and TRBJ2-6; no reliable D call. In germline, CDR1 is SEHNR, CDR2 FQNEAQ (reference sequence). Trimming removed 5 bases at V and 0 bases at J, with 17 bases between. CDR3 length equals 18 residues. CDR3 loop: CASSLKIRKLSGANVLTF. The CDR3 DNA reads TGTGCCAGCAGCCTTAAGATACGAAAACTCTCTGGGGCCAACGTCCTGACTTTC.

V gene TRBV18 combines with J gene TRBJ2-1, with 9 nucleotides matching TRBD2. This CDR3 contains 15 residues. Germline CDR1 reads KGHSH; CDR2 reads LQKENI. V shed 3 bases and J 4 bases; nucleotides not matched to a gene: 4. The CDR3 nucleotides are TGTGCCAGCTCACCTTGGACTAGCGAGTACAATGAGCAGTTCTTC. Encoded protein: CASSPWTSEYNEQFF.

The V and J genes are TRBV5-4 and TRBJ2-5; maybe TRBD2 (5 bases). V dropped 4 bases and J dropped 2 bases, with 6 bases sitting between them. CDR1 and CDR2 from the germline V gene are SGHNT and YYREEE (reference sequence). The CDR3 covers 12 residues. The CDR3 DNA is TGTGCCAGCAGCGCGGGTCAAGAGACCCAGTACTTC. This encodes CASSAGQETQYF.

The rearrangement links TRBV10-3 to TRBJ2-3, with D uncertain. Germline V gene lookup returns CDR1 ENHRY and CDR2 SYGVKD. Trimming cost V 2 bases and J 4 bases, with 10 bases left between them. The CDR3 extends over 14 amino acids. The CDR3 protein is CAISEDTPADTQYF. DNA of the CDR3: TGTGCCATCAGTGAGGACACTCCCGCAGATACGCAGTATTTT.

The chain has TRBV28 and TRBJ2-2; the D gene is possibly TRBD2 (6 bases). V lost 1 base and J lost 1, with 10 bases in between. The germline gives CDR1 MDHEN, CDR2 SYDVKM. This CDR3 is built from 16 residues. CDR3 DNA: TGTGCCAGCAGTTTATCGGGACTTGTGAACACCGGGGAGCTGTTTTTT. Encoded protein: CASSLSGLVNTGELFF. Full variable domain (missing parts from reference TRBV28 and TRBJ2-2): DVKVTQSSRYLVKRTGEKVFLECVQDMDHENMFWYRQDPGLGLRLIYFSYDVKMKEKGDIPEGYSVSREKKERFSLILESASTNQTSMYLCASSLSGLVNTGELFFGEGSRLTVL.

The chain joins TRBV24-1 to TRBJ2-5; 8 bases map to TRBD2. V shed 7 bases, J shed 5 bases, and the junction held 8 bases outside the gene matches. Per germline, CDR1 KGHDR and CDR2 SFDVKD. The CDR3 has 14 amino acids. CDR3 loop: CATSRAGERETQYF. DNA for the CDR3: TGTGCCACCAGCCGAGCGGGAGAGAGGGAGACCCAGTACTTC.

The chain links TRBV6-5 to TRBJ1-2; D is ambiguous. Germline CDR1 MNHEY, CDR2 SVGAGI. The CDR3 covers 13 residues. The V gene lost 2 bases and the J gene lost 5 bases, with 9 bases spanning the gap. The CDR3 DNA reads as TGTGCCAGCAGTTACGTGGACGGGTATGGCTACACCTTC. It yields the protein CASSYVDGYGYTF.

This clone occurred a few times. The chain employs TRBV3-1 (or the pseudogene TRBV3-2) and TRBJ2-7; TRBD1 matches at 8 bases. J gave up 3 bases and V 6 bases, and 7 bases lay outside the gene matches. Germline-derived CDR1 and CDR2 are LGHDT and YNNKEL (reference sequence). This CDR3 is built from 14 residues. The CDR3 protein is CASRRRDRSYEQYF. The CDR3, as DNA: TGTGCCAGCAGACGAAGGGACAGGAGCTACGAGCAGTACTTC.

This clone has more than one count but fewer than ten. The chain is built from TRBV4-3 and TRBJ1-4; 10 positions agree with TRBD1. The CDR3 has 17 residues. Germline CDR1 LGHNA, CDR2 YSLEER. The V and J ends lost 4 bases and 3 bases, in that order; junction bases with no gene match: 8. The CDR3 DNA reads TGCGCCAGCAGCCCGACAGGGGGCACCTCCGCTAATGAAAAACTGTTTTTT. It encodes CASSPTGGTSANEKLFF.

This clone came up a few times. This rearrangement joins TRBV6-2 or TRBV6-3 to TRBJ2-2; D might be TRBD1 (5 bases). The CDR3 extends over 14 amino acids. Trimming stripped 6 bases from V and 1 base from J, with 9 bases between. Germline V gives CDR1 MNHEY, CDR2 SVGEGT. CDR3 region: CASSIDRNTGELFF. CDR3 bases: TGTGCCAGCAGCATAGACAGGAACACCGGGGAGCTGTTTTTT.

This sequence joins TRBV27 and TRBJ1-4; D call uncertain. The CDR3 has 15 residues. The V and J ends lost 0 bases and 7 bases respectively, with 12 bases between them. Germline assignment: CDR1 MNHEY and CDR2 SMNVEV (reference sequence). Here the CDR3 reads CASSLSNGVGEKLFF. DNA of the CDR3: TGTGCCAGCAGTTTATCGAACGGGGTGGGTGAAAAACTGTTTTTT.

The chain employs TRBV6-2 or TRBV6-3 and TRBJ1-6; tentatively, D is TRBD1 (6 bases). The ends were cut back, 5 bases at V and 8 bases at J, with 10 bases in the middle. The CDR3 spans 13 residues. CDR1 is MNHEY, CDR2 SVGEGT, per germline. CDR3 in DNA: TGTGCCAGCAGTAGGGGGAGAGATTCACCCCTCCACTTT. Translated, it gives CASSRGRDSPLHF.

The chain joins TRBV3-1 (or the pseudogene TRBV3-2) to TRBJ1-1; no clear D gene. Germline assignment: CDR1 LGHDT and CDR2 YNNKEL (reference sequence). Trimming removed 3 bases from V and 5 bases from J, with 10 bases in between. The CDR3 runs to 13 residues. This chain's CDR3 is CASSHMVGTEAFF. The CDR3, as DNA: TGTGCCAGCAGCCACATGGTTGGGACTGAAGCTTTCTTT.

The chain is built from TRBV18 and TRBJ1-3, with 7 bases fitting TRBD1. The CDR3 has 15 residues. CDR1 and CDR2 (germline): KGHSH, LQKENI. With 5 bases clipped from V and 0 bases from J, the junction kept 4 bases outside the gene matches. This chain's CDR3 is CASSRDSISGNTIYF. DNA for the CDR3: TGTGCCAGCTCAAGGGACAGCATCTCTGGAAACACCATATATTTT.